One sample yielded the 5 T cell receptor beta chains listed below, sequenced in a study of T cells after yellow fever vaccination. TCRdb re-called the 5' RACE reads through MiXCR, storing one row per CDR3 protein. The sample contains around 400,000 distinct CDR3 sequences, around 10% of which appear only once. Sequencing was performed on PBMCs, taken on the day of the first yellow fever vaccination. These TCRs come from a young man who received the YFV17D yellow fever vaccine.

CDR3: CASSFIPPLSPLHF. The CDR3 DNA follows: TGTGCCAGCAGTTTCATCCCCCCCCTTTCACCCCTCCACTTT. The chain is built from TRBV12-3 or TRBV12-4 and TRBJ1-6; D gene uncertain. The V end was cut by 3 bases, the J end by 9 bases, with 12 bases between. This CDR3 is 14 amino acids long.

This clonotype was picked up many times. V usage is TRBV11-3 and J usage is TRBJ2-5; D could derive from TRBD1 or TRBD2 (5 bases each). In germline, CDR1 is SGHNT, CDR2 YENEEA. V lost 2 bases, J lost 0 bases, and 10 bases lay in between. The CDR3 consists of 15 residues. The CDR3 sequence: CASSLSRDHQETQYF. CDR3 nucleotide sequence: TGTGCCAGCAGCTTATCCCGGGACCACCAAGAGACCCAGTACTTC.

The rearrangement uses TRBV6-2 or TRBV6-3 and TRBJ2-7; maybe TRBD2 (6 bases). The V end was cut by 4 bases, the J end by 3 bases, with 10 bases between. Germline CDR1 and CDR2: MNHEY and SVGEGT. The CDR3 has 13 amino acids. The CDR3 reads CASSFRLVYEQYV. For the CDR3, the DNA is TGTGCCAGCAGTTTTCGACTAGTCTACGAGCAGTACGTC.

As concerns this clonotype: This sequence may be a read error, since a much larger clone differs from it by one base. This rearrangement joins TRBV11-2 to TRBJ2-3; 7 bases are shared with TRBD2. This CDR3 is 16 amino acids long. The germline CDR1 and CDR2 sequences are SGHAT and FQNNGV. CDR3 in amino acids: CSSSLDGLAGTDTQYF. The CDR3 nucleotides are TGTTCCAGCAGCTTAGATGGGCTAGCGGGCACAGATACGCAGTATTTT. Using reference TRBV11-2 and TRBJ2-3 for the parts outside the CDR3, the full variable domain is EAGVAQSPRYKIIEKRQSVAFWCNPISGHATLYWYQQILGQGPKLLIQFQNNGVVDDSQLPKDRFSAERLKGVDSTLKIQPAKLEDSAVYLCSSSLDGLAGTDTQYFGPGTRLTVL.

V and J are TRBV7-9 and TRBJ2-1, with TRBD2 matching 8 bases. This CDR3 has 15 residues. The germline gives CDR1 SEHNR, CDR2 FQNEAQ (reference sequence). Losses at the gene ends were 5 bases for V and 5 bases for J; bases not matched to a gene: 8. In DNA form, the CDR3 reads TGTGCCAGCAGCCCTATGGGACTAGATGACAATGAGCAGTTCTTC. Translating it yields CASSPMGLDDNEQFF.